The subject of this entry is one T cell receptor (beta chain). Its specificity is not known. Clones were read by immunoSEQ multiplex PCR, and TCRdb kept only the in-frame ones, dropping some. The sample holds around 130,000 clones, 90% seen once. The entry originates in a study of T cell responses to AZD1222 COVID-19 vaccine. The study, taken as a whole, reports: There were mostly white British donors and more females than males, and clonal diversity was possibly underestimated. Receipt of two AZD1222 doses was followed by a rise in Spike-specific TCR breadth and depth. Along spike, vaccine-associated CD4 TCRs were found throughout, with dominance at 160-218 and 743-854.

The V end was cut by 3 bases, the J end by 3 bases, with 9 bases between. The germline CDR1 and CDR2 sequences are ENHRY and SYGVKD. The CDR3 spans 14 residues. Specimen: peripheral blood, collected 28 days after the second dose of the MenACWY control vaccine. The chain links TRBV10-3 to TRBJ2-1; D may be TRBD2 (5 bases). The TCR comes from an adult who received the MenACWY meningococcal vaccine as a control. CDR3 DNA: TGTGCCATCAGTGAAAGCGGCTACTACAATGAGCAGTTCTTC. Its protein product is CAISESGYYNEQFF.